The clone carrying this TCR beta chain was seen repeatedly, ten times or more. Its antigen is currently unknown. As to time point: persistent/refractory GD, antithyroid drugs over 5 years with positive TRAb. The TCR library was made from RNA that had been extracted from PBMCs in TRIzol. The CDR3 consists of 14 residues. The V gene lost 2 bases and the J gene lost 1 base, with 8 bases spanning the gap. From germline, CDR1 is MNHEY and CDR2 SMNVEV (reference sequence). Arm-PCR of CDR3 regions and iRepertoire HTBI primers were the basis on which TCR beta libraries were built. TCRdb used MiXCR to reprocess the multiplex PCR reads, holding one entry per CDR3 protein. Altogether hundreds of thousands of distinct CDR3 sequences are present, 25% to 35% being singletons, with the ten largest covering under 55%. The sample belongs to a study of regulatory T cells in long-lasting Graves disease. Broader study findings: Persistent Graves' patients possessed reduced TCR diversity relative to recently diagnosed ones.

The sample was peripheral blood mononuclear cells (PBMCs), taken when the disease was refractory, from a patient treated with antithyroid drugs. This sequence originates from a female donor with Graves disease. V and J are TRBV27 and TRBJ1-1, with D unclear. The CDR3 loop is CASSLRQPNTEAFF. CDR3 DNA: TGTGCCAGCAGTTTACGGCAACCGAACACTGAAGCTTTCTTT.